The entry below gives a single TCR beta chain sequence along with its context. This sample stems from a study of blood T cell repertoires in COVID-19. Deletions cut 3 bases from V and 5 bases from J, with 8 bases between. The CDR3 is 13 residues long. CDR1 is WNHNN and CDR2 is SYGVQD in the germline V gene (reference sequence). Produced via immunoSEQ multiplex PCR; TCRdb's table is partial and in-frame only. The table has some 260,000 clones, just over 90% seen once; the top ten hold less than 2.5%. Sequencing was performed on PBMCs or T cells enriched from blood (not recorded which). This rearrangement joins TRBV10-1 to TRBJ2-1; D is undetermined. This TCR derives from a woman aged 18-29 years who had recovered from COVID-19. CDR3 DNA sequence: TGCGCCAGCAGTGAATTAGCCAACAATGAGCAGTTCTTC. Translation gives CASSELANNEQFF.